The entry that follows covers one T cell receptor (beta chain) sequence. The antigen is undetermined. The data stem from a study of T cell responses to AZD1222 COVID-19 vaccine. TCRdb keeps only in-frame clones here, not all; method: immunoSEQ multiplex PCR. The sample has more than 65,000 clones, approximately 83% seen once. Study results and limitations: Baseline antibody screening turned up just six or seven seropositive AZD1222 recipients. Vaccine-related CD4 TCRs covered spike, predominating at 160-218 and 743-854.

The CDR3 spans 14 residues. Germline CDR1 LNHDA, CDR2 SQIVND (reference sequence). Deletions cut 7 bases from V and 1 base from J, with 13 bases between. The chain links TRBV19 to TRBJ1-1; the D gene is possibly TRBD1 (5 bases). The origin of this receptor is an adult who received the AZD1222 COVID-19 vaccine. The starting material was peripheral blood, obtained 28 days after the second AZD1222 dose. In nucleotides, the CDR3 is TGTGCCAGTACCCCCGTTAGGGGGAACACTGAAGCTTTCTTT. It codes for CASTPVRGNTEAFF.